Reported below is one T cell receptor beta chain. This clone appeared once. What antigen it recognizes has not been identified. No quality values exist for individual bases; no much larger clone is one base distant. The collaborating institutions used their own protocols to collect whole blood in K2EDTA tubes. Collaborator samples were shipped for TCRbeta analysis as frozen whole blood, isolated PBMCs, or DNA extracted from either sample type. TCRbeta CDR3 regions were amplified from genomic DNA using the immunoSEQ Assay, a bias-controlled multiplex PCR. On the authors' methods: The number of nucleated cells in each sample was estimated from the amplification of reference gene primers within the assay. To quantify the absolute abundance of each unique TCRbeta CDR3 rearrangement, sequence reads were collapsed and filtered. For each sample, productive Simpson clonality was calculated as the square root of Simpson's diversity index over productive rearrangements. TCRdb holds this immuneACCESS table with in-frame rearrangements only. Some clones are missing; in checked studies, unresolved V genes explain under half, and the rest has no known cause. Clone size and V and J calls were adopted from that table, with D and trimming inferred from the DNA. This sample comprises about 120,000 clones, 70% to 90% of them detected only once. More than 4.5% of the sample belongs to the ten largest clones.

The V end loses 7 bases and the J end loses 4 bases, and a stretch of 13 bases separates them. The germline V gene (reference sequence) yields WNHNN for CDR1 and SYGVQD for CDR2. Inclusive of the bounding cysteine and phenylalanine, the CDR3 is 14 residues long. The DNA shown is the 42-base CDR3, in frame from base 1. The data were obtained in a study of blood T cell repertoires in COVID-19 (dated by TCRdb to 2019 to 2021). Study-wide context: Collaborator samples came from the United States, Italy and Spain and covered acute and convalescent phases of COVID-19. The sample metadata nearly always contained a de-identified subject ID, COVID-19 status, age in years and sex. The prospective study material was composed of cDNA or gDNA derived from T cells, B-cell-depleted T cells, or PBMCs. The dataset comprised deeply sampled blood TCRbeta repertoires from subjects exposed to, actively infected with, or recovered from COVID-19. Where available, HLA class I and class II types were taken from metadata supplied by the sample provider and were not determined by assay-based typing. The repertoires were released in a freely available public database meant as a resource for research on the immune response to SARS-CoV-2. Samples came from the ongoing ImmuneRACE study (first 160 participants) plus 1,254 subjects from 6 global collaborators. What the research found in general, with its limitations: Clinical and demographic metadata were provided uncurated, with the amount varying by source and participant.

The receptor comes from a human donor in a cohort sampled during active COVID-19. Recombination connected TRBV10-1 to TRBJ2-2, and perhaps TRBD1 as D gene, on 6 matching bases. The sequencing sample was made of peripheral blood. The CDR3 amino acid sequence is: CASTARGGTGELFF. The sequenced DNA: TGCGCCAGCACTGCCAGGGGCGGCACCGGGGAGCTGTTTTTT.